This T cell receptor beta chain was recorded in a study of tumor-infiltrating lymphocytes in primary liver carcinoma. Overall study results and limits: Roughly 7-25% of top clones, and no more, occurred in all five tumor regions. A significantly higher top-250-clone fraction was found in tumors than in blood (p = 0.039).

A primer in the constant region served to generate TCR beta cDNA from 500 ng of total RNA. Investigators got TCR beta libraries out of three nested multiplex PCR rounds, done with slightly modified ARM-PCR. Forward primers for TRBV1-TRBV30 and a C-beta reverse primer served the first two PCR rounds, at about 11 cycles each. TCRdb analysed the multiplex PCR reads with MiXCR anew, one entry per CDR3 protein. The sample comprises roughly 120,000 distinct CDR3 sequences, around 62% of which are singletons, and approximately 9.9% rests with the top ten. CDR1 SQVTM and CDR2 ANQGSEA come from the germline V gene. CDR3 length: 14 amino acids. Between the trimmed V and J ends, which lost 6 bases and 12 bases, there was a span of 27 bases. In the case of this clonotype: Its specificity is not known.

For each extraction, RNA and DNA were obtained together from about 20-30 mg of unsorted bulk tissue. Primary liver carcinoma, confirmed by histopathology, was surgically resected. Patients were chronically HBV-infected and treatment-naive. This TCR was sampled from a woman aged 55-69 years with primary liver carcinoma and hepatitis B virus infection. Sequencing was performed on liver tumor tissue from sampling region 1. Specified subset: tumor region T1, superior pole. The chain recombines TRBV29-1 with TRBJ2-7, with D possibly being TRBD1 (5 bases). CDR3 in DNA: TGCAGCGTGACAGAAGAAACCACCTACGACAAGCGGTACTTC. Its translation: CSVTEETTYDKRYF.